This T cell receptor beta chain was captured in a study of cytomegalovirus exposure and HLA in healthy donors. Overall study findings and caveats: Researchers reported that a few CMV-associated chains were confirmed in vitro as CMV antigen-specific. One later analysis, an examination of the roughly 130 validation repertoires, found that first-cohort TCR clusters tended to co-occur in them.

TCRdb's table, derived via immunoSEQ multiplex PCR, lists solely in-frame clones and lacks some. The sample has 250,000 to 350,000 clones; roughly 88% are singletons. Comment on this clone: Its antigen is still unknown.

Separate from the approximately 670-subject first cohort, the roughly 120-subject validation cohort was the one that the donors belonged to. Germline CDR1 is SGDLS and CDR2 is YYNGEE. The V end was cut by 1 base, the J end by 2 bases, with 6 bases between. The CDR3 has 13 amino acids. Material: PBMCs. This chain joins TRBV9 and TRBJ1-1; D is unresolved. The receptor was isolated from a woman aged 18-29 years in good health and CMV-seronegative. DNA of the CDR3: TGTGCCAGCAGCGTATTATCTAACACTGAAGCTTTCTTT. Residues: CASSVLSNTEAFF.